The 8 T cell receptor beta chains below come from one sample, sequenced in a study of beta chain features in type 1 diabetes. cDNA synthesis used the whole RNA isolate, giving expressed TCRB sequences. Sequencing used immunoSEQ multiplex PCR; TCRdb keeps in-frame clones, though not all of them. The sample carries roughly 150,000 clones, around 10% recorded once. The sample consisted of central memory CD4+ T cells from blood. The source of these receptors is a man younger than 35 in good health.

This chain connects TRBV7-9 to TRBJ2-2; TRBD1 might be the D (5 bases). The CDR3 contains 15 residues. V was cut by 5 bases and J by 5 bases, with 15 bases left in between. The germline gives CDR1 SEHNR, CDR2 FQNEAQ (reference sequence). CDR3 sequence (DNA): TGTGCCAGCAGCCCGAACCCGACAGAAACCGGGGAGCTGTTTTTT. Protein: CASSPNPTETGELFF.

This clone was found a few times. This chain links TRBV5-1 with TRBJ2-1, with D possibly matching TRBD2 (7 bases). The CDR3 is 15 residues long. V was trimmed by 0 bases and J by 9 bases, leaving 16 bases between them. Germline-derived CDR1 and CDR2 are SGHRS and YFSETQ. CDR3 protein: CASSLGGGRNVEQFF. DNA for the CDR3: TGCGCCAGCAGCTTGGGCGGGGGCCGGAACGTTGAGCAGTTCTTC.

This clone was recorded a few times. CDR3 loop: CASSLQWRLQGWTDTQYF. The DNA of the CDR3 is TGTGCCAGCAGTTTACAATGGCGCTTACAGGGGTGGACAGATACGCAGTATTTT. The chain combines TRBV27 with TRBJ2-3, with 7 bases that match TRBD1. Looked up from germline, CDR1 is MNHEY and CDR2 is SMNVEV (reference sequence). There are 18 residues in the CDR3. V dropped 2 bases and J dropped 3; count of bases not matched to a gene: 14.

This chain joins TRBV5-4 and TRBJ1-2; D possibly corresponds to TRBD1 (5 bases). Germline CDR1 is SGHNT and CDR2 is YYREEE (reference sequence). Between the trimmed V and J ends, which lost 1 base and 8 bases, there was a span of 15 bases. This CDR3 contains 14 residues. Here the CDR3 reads CASSLREGAQGYTF. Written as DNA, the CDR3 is TGTGCCAGCAGCTTGCGGGAAGGGGCGCAGGGCTACACCTTC.

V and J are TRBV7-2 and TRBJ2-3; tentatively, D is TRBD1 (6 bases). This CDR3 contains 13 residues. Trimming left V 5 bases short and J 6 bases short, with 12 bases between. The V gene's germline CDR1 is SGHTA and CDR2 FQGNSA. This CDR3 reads CASSQYRADTQYF. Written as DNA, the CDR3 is TGTGCCAGCAGCCAGTACAGGGCTGATACGCAGTATTTT.

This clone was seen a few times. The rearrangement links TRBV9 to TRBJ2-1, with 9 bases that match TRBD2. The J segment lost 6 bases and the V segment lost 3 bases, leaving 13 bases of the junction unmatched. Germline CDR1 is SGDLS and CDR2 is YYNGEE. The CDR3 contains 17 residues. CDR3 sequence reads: CASSGSPGLASLNEQFF. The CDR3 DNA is TGTGCCAGCAGCGGTTCACCGGGACTAGCCTCTCTCAATGAGCAGTTCTTC. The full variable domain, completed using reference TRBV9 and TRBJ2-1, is DSGVTQTPKHLITATGQRVTLRCSPRSGDLSVYWYQQSLDQGLQFLIQYYNGEERAKGNILERFSAQQFPDLHSELNLSSLELGDSALYFCASSGSPGLASLNEQFFGPGTRLTVL.

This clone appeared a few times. The CDR3 sequence is CASSVTDSYSPLHF. The CDR3 coding sequence is TGTGCCAGCAGCGTGACAGACTCCTATTCACCCCTCCACTTT. This chain uses TRBV9 with TRBJ1-6, with D maybe TRBD1 (5 bases). This CDR3 contains 14 residues. Germline V gene data show CDR1 as SGDLS and CDR2 as YYNGEE. The ends were cut back, 2 bases at V and 8 bases at J, with 11 bases in the middle.

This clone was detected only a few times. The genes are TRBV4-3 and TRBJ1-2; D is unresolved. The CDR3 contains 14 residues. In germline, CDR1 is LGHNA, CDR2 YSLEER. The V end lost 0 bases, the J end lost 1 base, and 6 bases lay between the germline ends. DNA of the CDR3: TGCGCCAGCAGCCAAGACTTGAATAACTATGGCTACACCTTC. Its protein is CASSQDLNNYGYTF.